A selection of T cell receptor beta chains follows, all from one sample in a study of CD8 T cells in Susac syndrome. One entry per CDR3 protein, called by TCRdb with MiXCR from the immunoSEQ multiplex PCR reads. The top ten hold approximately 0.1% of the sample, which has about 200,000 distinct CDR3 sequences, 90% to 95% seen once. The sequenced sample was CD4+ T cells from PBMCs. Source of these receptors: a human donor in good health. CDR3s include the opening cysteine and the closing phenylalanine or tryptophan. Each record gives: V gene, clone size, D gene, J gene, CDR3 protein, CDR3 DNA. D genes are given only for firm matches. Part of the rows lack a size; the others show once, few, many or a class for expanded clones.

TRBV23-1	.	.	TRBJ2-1	CASSLVGQSDTLLMRSNEQFF	TGCGCCAGCAGTCTTGTAGGACAGTCTGACACCCTATTGATGAGGAGCAATGAGCAGTTCTTC
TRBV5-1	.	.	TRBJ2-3	CASSLWGASTDTQYF	TGCGCCAGCAGCTTGTGGGGAGCCAGCACAGATACGCAGTATTTT
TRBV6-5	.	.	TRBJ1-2	CATSRDKNYGYTF	TGTGCCACCAGCCGGGACAAGAACTATGGCTACACCTTC
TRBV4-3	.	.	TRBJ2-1	CASSQESREQFF	TGCGCCAGCAGCCAAGAGTCCAGGGAGCAGTTCTTC
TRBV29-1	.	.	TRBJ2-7	CKWASCSVLGSYEQYF	TGCAAATGGGCCTCCTGCAGCGTCCTAGGGAGTTACGAGCAGTACTTC
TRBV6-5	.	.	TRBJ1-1	CASSYENPQVAFF	TGTGCCAGCAGTTACGAGAATCCCCAAGTGGCTTTCTTT
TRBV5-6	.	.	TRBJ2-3	CASSSSWADTQYF	TGTGCCAGCAGCTCGTCGTGGGCAGATACGCAGTATTTT
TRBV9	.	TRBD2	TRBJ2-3	CASSVTGTSGRSHTDTQYF	TGTGCCAGCAGCGTAACCGGGACTAGCGGGAGGTCGCACACAGATACGCAGTATTTT
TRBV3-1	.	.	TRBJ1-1	CASSQGLGMGTEAFF	TGTGCCAGCAGCCAAGGGCTGGGGATGGGCACTGAAGCTTTCTTT
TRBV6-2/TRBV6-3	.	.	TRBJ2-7	CASSFSGMREQYF	TGTGCCAGCAGTTTTTCAGGGATGCGCGAGCAGTACTTC
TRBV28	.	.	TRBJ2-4	CASSLARGQSIQYF	TGTGCCAGCAGTTTAGCCCGAGGGCAGAGCATTCAGTACTTC
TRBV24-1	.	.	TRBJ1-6	CATSPDGDSPLHF	TGTGCCACCAGTCCCGACGGAGATTCACCCCTCCACTTT
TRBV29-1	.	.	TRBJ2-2	CSVDRDGTGELFF	TGCAGCGTTGACAGGGATGGAACCGGGGAGCTGTTTTTT
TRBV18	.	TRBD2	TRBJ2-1	CASSPIADLLAGGRNEQFF	TGTGCCAGCTCACCAATAGCCGACCTACTAGCGGGAGGTAGAAATGAGCAGTTCTTC
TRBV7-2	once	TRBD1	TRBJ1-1	CASSSRTGIFLEAFF	TGTGCCAGCAGCTCCAGGACAGGGATTTTCCTTGAAGCTTTCTTT
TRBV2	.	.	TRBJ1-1	CASNNRDGNTEAFF	TGTGCCAGCAACAACCGGGACGGGAACACTGAAGCTTTCTTT
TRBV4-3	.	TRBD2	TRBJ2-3	CASSQASGGSPDTQYF	TGCGCCAGCAGCCAAGCTAGCGGGGGGAGCCCAGATACGCAGTATTTT